The table lists the clone carrying this T cell receptor (beta chain) with a few counts. Antigen unknown. V was cut by 0 bases and J by 9 bases, with 9 bases left in between. CDR3 length equals 12 residues. The germline gives CDR1 DFQATT, CDR2 SNEGSKA (reference sequence). Total RNA extracted from each sample amounted to at least 6 micrograms. This entry is derived from a study of blood T cells in healthy people across ages. Study observations and caveats: Strong correlation was found linking TCR beta diversity to naive T cell percentage. Significant beta diversity loss was already apparent by age approximately 36, declining roughly linearly. In the absence of known donor CMV status, changes in expanded clonotypes were possibly confounded.

With a J-beta primer mix and a sample-barcoded 5' primer, a second PCR ran about 7 to 12 cycles. MiXCR, run by TCRdb on the 5' RACE reads, gives a single entry per CDR3 protein. Of about 2 million distinct CDR3 sequences detected, around half appear once; the ten largest clones hold approximately 2.1%. The chain has TRBV20-1 and TRBJ2-1; no definite D call. This receptor was taken from a woman in her 40s in good health. Sample: blood. As DNA, the CDR3 is TGCAGTGCTAGAGATGTCCTCCTTGAGCAGTTCTTC. As protein: CSARDVLLEQFF.